Listed here are 9 T cell receptor beta chains from one sample, sequenced in a study of blood T cell repertoires in COVID-19. The repertoire was sequenced with immunoSEQ multiplex PCR; TCRdb's copy has only in-frame clones and lacks some. The table records just over 40,000 clones, roughly four fifths of them present only once. Sequences were obtained from peripheral blood. Source of these receptors: a woman aged 60-75 years with acute or convalescent COVID-19.

The rearrangement links TRBV6-5 to TRBJ2-1; TRBD1 matches 7 bases. From germline, CDR1 is MNHEY and CDR2 SVGAGI. The V and J ends lost 0 bases and 6 bases, in that order; junction bases with no gene match: 5. The CDR3 consists of 15 residues. CDR3 nucleotide sequence: TGTGCCAGCAGTTACTCGACAGGGTCGGGCAATGAGCAGTTCTTC. Protein sequence: CASSYSTGSGNEQFF.

The rearrangement joins TRBV7-9 to TRBJ1-1; 9 nucleotides line up with TRBD1. This CDR3 has 14 amino acids. V was pared by 1 base and J by 3 bases, with 0 bases of the junction left unmatched. Germline V gives CDR1 SEHNR, CDR2 FQNEAQ (reference sequence). DNA of the CDR3: TGTGCCAGCAGCTTAGGACAGGGGGACACTGAAGCTTTCTTT. It yields the protein CASSLGQGDTEAFF.

The chain links TRBV5-1 to TRBJ1-6, with 9 bases fitting TRBD1. Germline V lookup: CDR1 SGHRS, CDR2 YFSETQ. This CDR3 has 14 residues. V lost 6 bases, J lost 7 bases, and 5 bases stayed unmatched. CDR3 sequence: CASTGQGVNSPLHF. The CDR3 DNA is TGCGCCAGCACGGGACAGGGAGTGAATTCACCCCTCCACTTT.

CDR3 in DNA: TGTGCCAGCAGCTACGGGGACAGTGAAAACACCATATATTTT. Its translation: CASSYGDSENTIYF. The gene calls are TRBV7-9 and TRBJ1-3; 7 bases are a match to TRBD1. Germline V CDR1 and CDR2: SEHNR, FQNEAQ (reference sequence). The CDR3 runs to 14 residues. With V trimmed by 4 bases and J by 6 bases, 6 bases remained unmatched. The full variable domain, rest sourced from reference TRBV7-9 and TRBJ1-3, is DTGVSQNPRHKITKRGQNVTFRCDPISEHNRLYWYRQTLGQGPEFLTYFQNEAQLEKSRLLSDRFSAERPKGSFSTLEIQRTEQGDSAMYLCASSYGDSENTIYFGEGSWLTVV.

This chain joins TRBV30 and TRBJ2-7; 7 nucleotides match TRBD1. The germline gives CDR1 GTSNPN, CDR2 SVGIG (reference sequence). V lost 0 bases and J lost 4; bases outside the gene matches: 0. The CDR3 loop spans 12 amino acids. The CDR3, as DNA: TGTGCCTGGAGTGTACAGGGGTACGAGCAGTACTTC. Protein sequence: CAWSVQGYEQYF.

The chain joins TRBV2 to TRBJ1-1; tentatively, D is TRBD1 (5 bases). Germline values: CDR1 SNHLY, CDR2 FYNNEI. There are 15 residues in the CDR3. Trimming stripped 7 bases from V and 1 base from J, with 16 bases between. As DNA, the CDR3 is TGTGCCAGCATTCGAGGAGGAGGGGCGAACACTGAAGCTTTCTTT. The encoded protein is CASIRGGGANTEAFF.

The CDR3 sequence: CASSQSAGEPNEKLFF. The CDR3 bases are TGTGCCAGCAGCCAATCCGCGGGGGAACCTAATGAAAAACTGTTTTTT. The chain carries TRBV14 and TRBJ1-4; tentatively, D is TRBD1 (5 bases). Germline V gene lookup returns CDR1 SGHDN and CDR2 FVKESK. The CDR3 extends over 16 amino acids. Trimming stripped 2 bases from V and 3 bases from J, with 13 bases between.

This clone was recorded only once. This chain joins TRBV19 and TRBJ1-5; 8 bases match TRBD1. Germline-derived CDR1 and CDR2 are LNHDA and SQIVND (reference sequence). This CDR3 has 18 amino acids. J gave up 2 bases and V 0 bases, and 9 bases lay outside the gene matches. The CDR3 sequence: CASSIDRFRGLRNQPQHF. CDR3 nucleotide sequence: TGTGCCAGTAGTATAGATCGCTTCAGGGGGCTGCGCAATCAGCCCCAGCATTTT.

The rearrangement joins TRBV5-5 to TRBJ1-1; 7 bases line up with TRBD1. The CDR3 is 14 amino acids. The germline V gene has CDR1 SGHKS and CDR2 YYEKEE (reference sequence). The ends lost 4 bases at V and 1 base at J; junction bases unmatched: 4. CDR3 sequence (DNA): TGTGCCAGCAGCCTAGGGACAGCGAACACTGAAGCTTTCTTT. Protein sequence: CASSLGTANTEAFF.